This record concerns one T cell receptor beta chain sequence. Random hexamers were used to reverse transcribe the RNA input (about 0.5 to 1 ug). TCRdb re-analysed the immunoSEQ multiplex PCR reads in MiXCR, keeping a single row per CDR3 protein. The table has over 95,000 distinct CDR3 sequences, around 92% seen once. Through negative isolation, CD4+ and CD8+ T cells were obtained, while TEMRA cells were enriched using FACS. The data were taken from a study of CD8 T cells in Susac syndrome. Input material: CD8+ T cells from PBMCs. This clonotype originated in a human donor in good health.

The CDR3 DNA reads TGTGCTAGTGGTTTGGCGGGTTTGGGGGACAATGAGCAGTTCTTC. Its protein product is CASGLAGLGDNEQFF. The V and J genes are TRBV12-5 and TRBJ2-1; perhaps D is TRBD1 or TRBD2 (5 bases each). This CDR3 is 15 amino acids long. Germline CDR1 is LGHNT and CDR2 is FRNRAP. The V gene lost 1 base and the J gene lost 5 bases, with 12 bases spanning the gap.